Listed here are 6 T cell receptor beta chains from one sample, sequenced in a study of cytomegalovirus exposure and HLA in healthy donors. The study ran its PCR with 60 Vbeta and 13 Jbeta primers. The repertoire was sequenced with immunoSEQ multiplex PCR; TCRdb's copy has only in-frame clones and lacks some. The sample shows nearly 110,000 clones, approximately 79% of them seen only once. Sequenced: PBMCs. The receptors stem from a woman aged 40 to 50 in good health and CMV-seropositive.

The chain joins TRBV19 to TRBJ1-2; 8 bases line up with TRBD1. Germline CDR1 is LNHDA and CDR2 is SQIVND (reference sequence). The CDR3 extends over 15 amino acids. Trimming cost V 6 bases and J 4 bases; bases outside gene matches: 10. CDR3 residues: CASSSHGQGFYGYTF. The CDR3 DNA reads TGTGCCAGTAGCTCTCACGGACAGGGCTTCTATGGCTACACCTTC.

J is TRBJ1-6 and V is TRBV4-2, with TRBD1 matching over 7 bases. CDR1 and CDR2 (germline): LGHNA, YNFKEQ. The length of the CDR3 is 16 residues. With V trimmed by 0 bases and J by 3 bases, 2 bases remained unmatched. CDR3 amino acids: CASSQEGTVYNSPLHF. The CDR3 DNA reads as TGTGCCAGCAGCCAAGAAGGGACAGTCTATAATTCACCCCTCCACTTT.

This chain connects TRBV5-4 to TRBJ2-2, with 7 bases fitting TRBD1. CDR1 is SGHNT, CDR2 YYREEE, per germline (reference sequence). The CDR3 covers 16 residues. With 4 bases clipped from V and 4 bases from J, the junction kept 10 bases outside the gene matches. For the CDR3, the DNA is TGTGCCAGCAGCCCGACAGGGTTGGGAATCACCGGGGAGCTGTTTTTT. Translating gives CASSPTGLGITGELFF.

The rearrangement uses TRBV5-6 and TRBJ2-7; 9 nucleotides align to TRBD1. V shed 3 bases and J 5 bases; nucleotides not matched to a gene: 9. The CDR3 length is 15 residues. The germline V gene encodes CDR1 SGHDT and CDR2 YYEEEE. The chain's CDR3 is CASSSMGQGEDEQYF. In DNA form, the CDR3 reads TGTGCCAGCAGCTCTATGGGACAGGGTGAAGACGAGCAGTACTTC. Full variable domain (outside the CDR3, taken from reference TRBV5-6 and TRBJ2-7): DAGVTQSPTHLIKTRGQQVTLRCSPKSGHDTVSWYQQALGQGPQFIFQYYEEEERQRGNFPDRFSGHQFPNYSSELNVNALLLGDSALYLCASSSMGQGEDEQYFGPGTRLTVT.

This chain connects TRBV7-2 to TRBJ2-7; TRBD2 aligns across 12 bases. Per germline, CDR1 SGHTA and CDR2 FQGNSA. V lost 5 bases to trimming and J lost 4 bases; unmatched junction nucleotides: 9. The CDR3 has 16 residues. The chain's CDR3 is CASSPGPGLAGYEQYF. DNA of the CDR3: TGTGCCAGCAGCCCCGGACCGGGACTAGCGGGTTACGAGCAGTACTTC.

This clone was recorded a few times. The chain recombines TRBV6-6 with TRBJ1-1; D is possibly TRBD1 (5 bases). Germline V gene data show CDR1 as MNHNY and CDR2 as SVGAGI (reference sequence). The ends were cut back, 5 bases at V and 4 bases at J, with 14 bases in the middle. This CDR3 has 14 residues. DNA for the CDR3: TGTGCCAGCAGTGACACTTACGGGGGCACTGAAGCTTTCTTT. Its protein product is CASSDTYGGTEAFF.